The 10 T cell receptor beta chains listed next were all sequenced from one sample in a study of T cell clonality in common variable immunodeficiency. This table comes from immunoSEQ multiplex PCR, and its TCRdb copy is limited to in-frame clones, with some not included. This sample comprises about 52,000 clones, none seen once only. Sequenced material: peripheral blood mononuclear cells. The receptors stem from a person aged 18-69 years in good health.

This clone was detected ten times or more. From the germline J gene comes the end of the CDR3, since the read stops 3 residues before it. J is TRBJ1-1 and V is TRBV7-8; 8 positions agree with TRBD1. Germline trimming cut 0 bases from V and 4 bases from J; bases unmatched to any gene: 4. There are 15 residues in the CDR3. Germline V gene lookup returns CDR1 SGHVS and CDR2 FQNEAQ. The sequenced CDR3 bases are TGTGCCAGCAGCTTAGCCCAGGGGGCGGGCACTGAA. As protein: CASSLAQGAGTE. The entire CDR3 protein reads CASSLAQGAGTEAFF.

This clone was counted at least ten times. The CDR3 is cut off 3 residues early in the read; its end comes from the germline J gene. Other DNA sequences in this specimen translate into the identical CDR3. The chain uses TRBV20-1 and TRBJ1-2; possible D gene TRBD1, 5 bases. The CDR3 length is 16 residues. Germline V gives CDR1 DFQATT, CDR2 SNEGSKA (reference sequence). The CDR3 DNA, read in part, is TGCAGTGCTAGTTATTTTAGTGGGGGGATCCGCTTGCGA. It codes for CSASYFSGGIRLR. The whole CDR3 protein reads CSASYFSGGIRLRYTF.

Ten or more counts support this clone. The read falls 3 residues short of the CDR3 end, and the missing part is taken from the germline J gene. The same CDR3 can be traced to other DNA sequences in this sample. The chain couples TRBV30 to TRBJ1-5; D is perhaps TRBD1 (5 bases). Between the trimmed V and J ends, which lost 2 bases and 7 bases, there was a span of 9 bases. The CDR3 is 12 amino acids. Germline CDR1 is GTSNPN and CDR2 is SVGIG (reference sequence). The CDR3 DNA, read in part, is TGTGCCTGGAGTAGGGGAAGACAGCCC. Translated, it gives CAWSRGRQP. The entire CDR3 is CAWSRGRQPQHF.

In its sample, this clone was seen many times. One end of the junction does not line up with germline, which may come from a read error. The CDR3 end is not reached by the read, which stops 3 residues before it; the germline J gene fills it in. Other DNA sequences in the same sample also yield this CDR3. This chain connects TRBV5-1 to TRBJ1-3; 10 bases align to TRBD1. Germline loops: CDR1 SGHRS, CDR2 YFSETQ. The CDR3 covers 14 residues. CDR3 in amino acids: CASSLDRGGNTIYF. CDR3 DNA (partial): TGCGCCAGCAGCCTGGACAGGGGGGGAAACACT.

This clone was observed at least ten times. The read terminates 3 residues before the CDR3 end, so the remaining end is supplied by the germline J gene. V gene TRBV13 combines with J gene TRBJ1-1; D is uncertain. Germline V lookup: CDR1 PRHDT, CDR2 FYEKMQ (reference sequence). The V and J ends lost 1 base and 0 bases respectively, with 15 bases between them. The length of the CDR3 is 17 residues. CDR3 residues: CASSLVGGRGMNTEAFF. CDR3 bases read: TGTGCCAGCAGCTTAGTGGGCGGACGCGGGATGAACACTGAA.

This clone showed up many times. The sequence runs out 3 residues before the end of the CDR3; the remainder is reconstructed from the germline J gene. The chain recombines TRBV20-1 with TRBJ2-7; TRBD1 matches 7 bases. The V gene end was trimmed by 5 bases and the J gene end by 1 base; junction bases not matched to a gene: 11. CDR1 and CDR2 (germline): DFQATT, SNEGSKA (reference sequence). This CDR3 region has 15 residues. Here the CDR3 reads CSAYRSTGPSYEQYF. The sequenced CDR3 bases are TGCAGTGCTTACCGCTCGACAGGGCCTTCCTACGAG.

This clone was seen ten or more times. The read halts 3 residues ahead of the CDR3 end, with the missing end drawn from the germline J gene. The chain uses TRBV5-1 and TRBJ1-6; 7 bases map to TRBD1. From germline, CDR1 is SGHRS and CDR2 YFSETQ. The length of the CDR3 is 16 residues. V lost 0 bases and J lost 2; bases outside the gene matches: 2. CDR3 sequence: CASSLAGQAYNSPLHF. The covered CDR3 bases are TGCGCCAGCAGCTTGGCCGGACAGGCCTATAATTCACCC.

This clone has at least ten counts. The CDR3 end is not reached by the read, which stops 3 residues before it; the germline J gene fills it in. This rearrangement joins TRBV5-6 to TRBJ2-1, with 7 nucleotides matching TRBD1. Germline lookup yields CDR1 SGHDT and CDR2 YYEEEE. V lost 4 bases, J lost 2 bases, and 3 bases stayed unmatched. The CDR3 has 14 residues. Partial CDR3 DNA: TGTGCCAGCAGCCATGACAGGGCCTACAATGAG. Its translation is CASSHDRAYNE. The whole CDR3 protein is CASSHDRAYNEQFF.

This clone appeared many times. The CDR3 extends 3 residues past the end of the read, so its final part is completed from the germline J gene. The chain employs TRBV20-1 and TRBJ1-2, with D possibly matching TRBD1 (5 bases). CDR3 length equals 15 residues. In germline, CDR1 is DFQATT, CDR2 SNEGSKA (reference sequence). V was trimmed by 0 bases and J by 6 bases, leaving 17 bases between them. Partial CDR3 DNA: TGCAGTGCTAGAGATCGGACGGGGGAAATCAATGGC. Residues: CSARDRTGEING. The whole CDR3 sequence is CSARDRTGEINGYTF.

This clone was seen at least ten times. Read coverage stops 3 residues before the CDR3 terminus; the germline J gene supplies the remainder. The J gene is TRBJ2-7, the V gene TRBV18; weak D call: TRBD1 (6 bases). This CDR3 has 14 residues. The V and J ends lost 5 bases and 2 bases respectively, with 13 bases between them. In germline, CDR1 is KGHSH, CDR2 LQKENI. The part of the CDR3 DNA that was read is TGTGCCAGCTCAACTTTTGACAGGCCCTACGAG. The encoded protein is CASSTFDRPYE. The whole CDR3 reads CASSTFDRPYEQYF.